This paragraph covers one T cell receptor (beta chain) sequence. Its cognate antigen is unknown. This CDR3 is 17 amino acids long. CDR1 and CDR2 (germline): SGHRS, YFSETQ. With 1 base clipped from V and 2 bases from J, the junction kept 10 bases outside the gene matches. This sample was taken from a study of beta chain features in type 1 diabetes. Study findings and constraints: Type 1 diabetes patients had moderately but significantly shorter TCRB CDR3s in all four CD4+ subsets. Cells expressing TCR highly could be over-represented by cDNA sequencing.

Per donor, one heparinised blood draw averaged around 120 mL. Expressed TCRB transcripts were sequenced because the isolated RNA had all been reverse transcribed beforehand. Only in-frame clones appear in the TCRdb table, and some are missing; sequencing was by immunoSEQ multiplex PCR. Among about 660,000 clones listed, over 11% were seen once. The sequence came from a man between 18 and 35 years old with type 1 diabetes. The V call is TRBV5-1, the J call TRBJ2-3, with TRBD2 identical over 7 bases. Specimen: naive CD4+ T cells from blood. The CDR3 protein is CASSLYSSGSTTDTQYF. The CDR3 DNA sequence: TGCGCCAGCAGCTTGTACTCTAGCGGATCGACCACAGATACGCAGTATTTT.